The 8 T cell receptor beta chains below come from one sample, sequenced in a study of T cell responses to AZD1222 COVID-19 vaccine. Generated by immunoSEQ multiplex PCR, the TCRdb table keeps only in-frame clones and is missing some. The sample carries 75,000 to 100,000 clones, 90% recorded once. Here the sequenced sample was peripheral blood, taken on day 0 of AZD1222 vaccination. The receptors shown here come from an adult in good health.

In nucleotides, the CDR3 is TGTGCCAGCAGTCCATCCCCGGGACTAGCGGTCACCGGGGAGCTGTTTTTT. Its translation is CASSPSPGLAVTGELFF. The chain joins TRBV7-3 to TRBJ2-2; 11 positions match TRBD2. Germline V lookup: CDR1 SGHTA, CDR2 FQGTGA. The trim removed 6 bases at V and 4 bases at J, leaving 10 bases unmatched. There are 17 residues in the CDR3.

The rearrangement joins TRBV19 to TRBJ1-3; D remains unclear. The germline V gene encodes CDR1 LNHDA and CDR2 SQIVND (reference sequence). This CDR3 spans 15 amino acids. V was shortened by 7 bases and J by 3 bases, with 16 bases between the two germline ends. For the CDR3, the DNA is TGTGCCAGTATTCGGGCGGTCCGGCTTGGAAACACCATATATTTT. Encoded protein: CASIRAVRLGNTIYF.

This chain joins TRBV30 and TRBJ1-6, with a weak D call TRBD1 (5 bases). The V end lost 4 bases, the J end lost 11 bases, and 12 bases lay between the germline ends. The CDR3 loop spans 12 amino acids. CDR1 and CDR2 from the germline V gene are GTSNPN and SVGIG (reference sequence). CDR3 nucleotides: TGTGCCTGGACCGCGGGGGTGCCACCCCTCCACTTT. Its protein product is CAWTAGVPPLHF.

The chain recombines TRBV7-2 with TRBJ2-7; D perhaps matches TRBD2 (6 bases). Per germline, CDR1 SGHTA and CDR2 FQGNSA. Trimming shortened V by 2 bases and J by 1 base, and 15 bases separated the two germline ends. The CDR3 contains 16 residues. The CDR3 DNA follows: TGTGCCAGCAGCTTAAGGTTGGGCGGGACTTCCTACGAGCAGTACTTC. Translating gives CASSLRLGGTSYEQYF.

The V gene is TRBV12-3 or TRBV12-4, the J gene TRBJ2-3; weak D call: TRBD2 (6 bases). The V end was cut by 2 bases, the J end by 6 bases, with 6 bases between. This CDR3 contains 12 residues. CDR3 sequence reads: CASSLSGDTQYF. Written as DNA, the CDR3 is TGTGCCAGCAGTTTAAGCGGGGATACGCAGTATTTT.

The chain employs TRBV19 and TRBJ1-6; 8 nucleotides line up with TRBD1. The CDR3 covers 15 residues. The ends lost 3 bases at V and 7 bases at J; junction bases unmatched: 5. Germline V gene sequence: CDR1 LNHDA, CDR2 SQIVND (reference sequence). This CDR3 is CASSMLDRENSPLHF. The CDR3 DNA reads TGTGCCAGTAGTATGTTGGACAGGGAGAATTCACCCCTCCACTTT.

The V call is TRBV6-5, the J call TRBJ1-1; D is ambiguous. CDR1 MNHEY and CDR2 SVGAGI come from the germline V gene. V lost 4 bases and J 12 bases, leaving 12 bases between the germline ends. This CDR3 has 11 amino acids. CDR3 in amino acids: CASSSNQRTFF. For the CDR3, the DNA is TGTGCCAGCAGTTCAAACCAGAGAACTTTCTTT.

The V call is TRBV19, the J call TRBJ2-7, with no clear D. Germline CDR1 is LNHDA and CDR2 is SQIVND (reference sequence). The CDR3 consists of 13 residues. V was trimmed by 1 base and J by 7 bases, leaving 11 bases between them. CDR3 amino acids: CASSIGQPAEQYF. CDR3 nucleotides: TGTGCCAGTAGTATAGGCCAGCCGGCAGAGCAGTACTTC. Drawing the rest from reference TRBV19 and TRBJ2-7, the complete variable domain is DGGITQSPKYLFRKEGQNVTLSCEQNLNHDAMYWYRQDPGQGLRLIYYSQIVNDFQKGDIAEGYSVSREKKESFPLTVTSAQKNPTAFYLCASSIGQPAEQYFGPGTRLTVT.